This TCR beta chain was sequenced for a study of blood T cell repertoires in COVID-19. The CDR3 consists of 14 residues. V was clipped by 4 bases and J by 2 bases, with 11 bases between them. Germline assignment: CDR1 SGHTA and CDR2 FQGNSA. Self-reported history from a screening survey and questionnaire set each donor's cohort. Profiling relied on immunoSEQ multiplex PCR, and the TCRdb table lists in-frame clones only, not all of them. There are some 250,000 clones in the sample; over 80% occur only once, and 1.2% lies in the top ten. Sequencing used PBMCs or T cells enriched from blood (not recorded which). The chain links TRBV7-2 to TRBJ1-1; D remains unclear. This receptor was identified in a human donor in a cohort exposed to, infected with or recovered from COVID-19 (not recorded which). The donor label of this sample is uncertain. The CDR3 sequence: CASSYTAPNTEAFF. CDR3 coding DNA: TGTGCCAGCAGCTATACAGCCCCCAACACTGAAGCTTTCTTT.